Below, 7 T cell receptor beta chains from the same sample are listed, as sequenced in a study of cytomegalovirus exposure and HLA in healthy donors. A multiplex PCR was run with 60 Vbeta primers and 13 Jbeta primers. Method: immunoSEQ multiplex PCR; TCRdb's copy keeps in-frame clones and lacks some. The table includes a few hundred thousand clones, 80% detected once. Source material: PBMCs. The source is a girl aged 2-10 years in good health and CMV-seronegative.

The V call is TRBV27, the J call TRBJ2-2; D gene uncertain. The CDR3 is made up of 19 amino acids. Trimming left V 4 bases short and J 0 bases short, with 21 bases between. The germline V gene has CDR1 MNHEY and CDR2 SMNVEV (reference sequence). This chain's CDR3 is CASSSGLGPWKANTGELFF. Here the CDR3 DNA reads TGTGCCAGCAGTTCCGGGTTGGGTCCCTGGAAGGCGAACACCGGGGAGCTGTTTTTT.

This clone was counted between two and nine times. The CDR3 sequence: CSVDLQNYNEQFF. CDR3 DNA sequence: TGCAGCGTTGATTTACAGAACTACAATGAGCAGTTCTTC. V and J are TRBV29-1 and TRBJ2-1; D call uncertain. This CDR3 is 13 amino acids long. V was pared by 3 bases and J by 3 bases, with 9 bases between. From germline, CDR1 is SQVTM and CDR2 ANQGSEA.

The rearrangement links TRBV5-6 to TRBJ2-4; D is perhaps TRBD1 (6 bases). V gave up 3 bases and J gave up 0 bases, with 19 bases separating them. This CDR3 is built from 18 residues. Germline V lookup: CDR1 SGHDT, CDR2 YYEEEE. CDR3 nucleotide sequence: TGTGCCAGCAGCTCGCCCGGGACAAGAGATGGAGCCAAAAACATTCAGTACTTC. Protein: CASSSPGTRDGAKNIQYF.

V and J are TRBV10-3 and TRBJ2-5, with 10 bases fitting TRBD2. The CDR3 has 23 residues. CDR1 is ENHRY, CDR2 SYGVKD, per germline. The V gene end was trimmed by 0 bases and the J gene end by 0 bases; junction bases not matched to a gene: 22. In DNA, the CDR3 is TGTGCCATCAGTGAGTCGATTCTTGGTATATGGGGACTAGCGAATATGTACCAAGAGACCCAGTACTTC. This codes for CAISESILGIWGLANMYQETQYF.

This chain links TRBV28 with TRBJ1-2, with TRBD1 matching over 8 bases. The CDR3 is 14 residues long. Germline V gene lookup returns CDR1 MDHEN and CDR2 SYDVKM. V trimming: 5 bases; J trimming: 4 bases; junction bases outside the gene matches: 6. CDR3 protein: CASSLFGQGYGYTF. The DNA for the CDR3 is TGTGCCAGCAGTCTGTTCGGACAGGGCTATGGCTACACCTTC.

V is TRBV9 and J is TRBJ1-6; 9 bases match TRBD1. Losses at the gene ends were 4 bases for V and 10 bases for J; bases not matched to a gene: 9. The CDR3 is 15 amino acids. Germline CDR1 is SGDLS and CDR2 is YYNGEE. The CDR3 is CASSPRDRDQSPLHF. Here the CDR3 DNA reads TGTGCCAGCAGCCCCCGGGACAGGGATCAGTCACCCCTCCACTTT.

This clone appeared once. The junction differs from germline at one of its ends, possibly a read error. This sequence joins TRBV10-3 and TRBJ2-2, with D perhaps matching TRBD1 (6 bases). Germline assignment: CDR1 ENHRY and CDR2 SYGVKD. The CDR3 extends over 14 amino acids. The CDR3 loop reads CAVSNRVHGGELFF. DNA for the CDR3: TGTGCCGTCAGCAACAGGGTGCATGGCGGGGAGCTGTTTTTT.